The T cell receptor beta chain under discussion was sequenced for a study of shared clonotypes between healthy human individuals. Study-level points and caveats: The sampled material consisted only of blood, and tissue repertoires are likely to differ.

This CDR3 has 13 amino acids. Germline assignment: CDR1 KGHSH and CDR2 LQKENI. The V gene lost 4 bases and the J gene lost 11 bases, with 17 bases spanning the gap. In the case of this clone: The target antigen is unknown.

The assay ran at deep level. Genomic DNA of every subset was divided equally among multiple immunoSEQ plates. Clones were read by immunoSEQ multiplex PCR, and TCRdb kept only the in-frame ones, dropping some. This table holds about a million clones, roughly 80% found once. This receptor was taken from a man between 18 and 29 years old in good health. This chain joins TRBV18 and TRBJ2-5; D possibly corresponds to TRBD1 (6 bases). The sample was memory CD4+ T cells sorted from blood. Subset here: CD45RA-negative fraction. The CDR3 here is CASSHSDSRGQYF. As DNA, the CDR3 is TGTGCCAGCTCACATTCGGACAGCCGCGGGCAGTACTTC.